One and the same sample provided the 8 T cell receptor beta chains below, sequenced in a study of T cells in Graves' hyperthyroidism and ophthalmopathy. RNA transcripts were the template for amplifying TCR beta CDR3 regions. During a first-round RT-PCR of the TCR CDR3, the HTBI primer set was used. TCRdb redid the calling of the multiplex PCR reads with MiXCR, one entry per CDR3 protein. The repertoire includes 650,000 to 800,000 distinct CDR3 sequences, 45% of them detected once, and approximately 7.2% sits in the top ten. Sequenced sample: peripheral blood or thyroid tissue (not recorded which). Source of these receptors: an adult man with Graves' disease, either hyperthyroidism or ophthalmopathy (not recorded which).

This clonotype was seen a handful of times. This rearrangement joins TRBV2 to TRBJ1-4; 8 bases are a match to TRBD1. The CDR3 spans 14 residues. The J segment lost 6 bases and the V segment lost 4 bases, leaving 4 bases of the junction unmatched. The V gene's germline CDR1 is SNHLY and CDR2 FYNNEI. The chain's CDR3 is CASSAGGRDEKLFF. CDR3 DNA sequence: TGTGCCAGCAGTGCAGGGGGCCGAGATGAAAAACTGTTTTTT. Drawing the rest from reference TRBV2 and TRBJ1-4, the complete variable domain is EPEVTQTPSHQVTQMGQEVILRCVPISNHLYFYWYRQILGQKVEFLVSFYNNEISEKSEIFDDQFSVERPDGSNFTLKIRSTKLEDSAMYFCASSAGGRDEKLFFGSGTQLSVL.

This clonotype has just a few counts. The chain links TRBV4-1 to TRBJ1-1, with D tentatively TRBD1 (6 bases). The CDR3 runs 13 residues. V lost 4 bases to trimming and J lost 8 bases, with 14 bases between them. Germline V gene sequence: CDR1 MGHRA, CDR2 YSYEKL. CDR3 DNA: TGCGCCAGCAGCCGTTCGGACAGTCTGGAAGCTTTCTTT. It translates to CASSRSDSLEAFF.

This clonotype was picked up many times. The CDR3 bases are TGTGCCAGCAGCTTAGTCGTCATGAACACTGAAGCTTTCTTT. It encodes CASSLVVMNTEAFF. The V and J genes are TRBV7-9 and TRBJ1-1; D not resolved. Trimming took 1 base from V and 0 from J, leaving 6 bases between them. Germline CDR1 and CDR2: SEHNR and FQNEAQ (reference sequence). The CDR3 extends over 14 amino acids.

The rearrangement links TRBV25-1 to TRBJ1-1; D perhaps matches TRBD1 (6 bases). The CDR3 loop spans 12 amino acids. Deletions cut 6 bases from V and 9 bases from J, with 14 bases between. Germline values: CDR1 MGHDK, CDR2 SYGVNS. The CDR3 region has the DNA TGTGCCAGCAGGCAAACAGGGAAGCAAGCTTTCTTT. This gives the protein CASRQTGKQAFF.

This clonotype was detected ten times or more. V usage is TRBV2 and J usage is TRBJ1-1, with D maybe TRBD1 (6 bases). Germline CDR1 is SNHLY and CDR2 is FYNNEI. Trimming removed 6 bases from V and 6 bases from J, with 8 bases in between. This CDR3 comprises 11 residues. DNA of the CDR3: TGTGCCAGCAGGGGGGCTCCTGAAGCTTTCTTT. Translating gives CASRGAPEAFF. The variable domain in full, with the rest retrieved from reference TRBV2 and TRBJ1-1, is EPEVTQTPSHQVTQMGQEVILRCVPISNHLYFYWYRQILGQKVEFLVSFYNNEISEKSEIFDDQFSVERPDGSNFTLKIRSTKLEDSAMYFCASRGAPEAFFGQGTRLTVV.

The chain has TRBV7-8 and TRBJ2-7, with 7 bases that match TRBD1. V gave up 6 bases and J gave up 3 bases; unmatched junction bases: 20. The CDR3 sequence is 18 residues long. Germline lookup yields CDR1 SGHVS and CDR2 FQNEAQ. This CDR3 reads CASSLTRPIRDRSYEQYF. CDR3 DNA sequence: TGTGCCAGCAGTTTAACAAGACCCATCCGGGACAGAAGCTACGAGCAGTACTTC.

The chain joins TRBV29-1 to TRBJ2-5; TRBD2 matches 7 bases. The DNA end is a closer match to TRBJ2-1, so the J assignment may be wrong. This CDR3 has 15 amino acids. Germline CDR1 SQVTM, CDR2 ANQGSEA. DNA for the CDR3: TGCAGCGTTGAACTCCCGTCGCGGGGGAGCAATGAGCAGTTCTTC. As protein: CSVELPSRGSNEQFF.

The rearrangement links TRBV29-1 to TRBJ1-1, with TRBD1 matching 7 bases. The CDR3 totals 13 residues. Per germline, CDR1 SQVTM and CDR2 ANQGSEA. With V trimmed by 8 bases and J by 0 bases, 6 bases remained unmatched. The CDR3 is CSQDRSLNTEAFF. The CDR3 DNA reads TGCAGCCAGGACAGGTCCTTGAACACTGAAGCTTTCTTT.